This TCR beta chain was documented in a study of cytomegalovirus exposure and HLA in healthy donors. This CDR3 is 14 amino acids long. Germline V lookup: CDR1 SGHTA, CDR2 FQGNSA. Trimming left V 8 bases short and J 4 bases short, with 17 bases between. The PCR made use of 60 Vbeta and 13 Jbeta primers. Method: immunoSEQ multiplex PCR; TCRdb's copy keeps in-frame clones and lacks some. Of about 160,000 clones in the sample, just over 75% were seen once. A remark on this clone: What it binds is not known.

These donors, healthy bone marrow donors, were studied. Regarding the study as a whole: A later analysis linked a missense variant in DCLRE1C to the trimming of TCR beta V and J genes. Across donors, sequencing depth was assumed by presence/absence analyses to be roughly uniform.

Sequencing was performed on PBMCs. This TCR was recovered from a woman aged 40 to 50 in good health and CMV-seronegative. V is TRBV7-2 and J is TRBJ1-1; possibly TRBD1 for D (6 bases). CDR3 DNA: TGTGCCAGCTCCCTCGACTACAGGGCCACTGAAGCTTTCTTT. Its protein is CASSLDYRATEAFF.